These 15 T cell receptor beta chains were all obtained from the same sample, sequenced in a study of blood T cell repertoires in COVID-19. Measured with immunoSEQ multiplex PCR; TCRdb has only the in-frame clones, and not every one. This sample has some 200,000 clones, with roughly 79% found just once. The sample consisted of peripheral blood. These receptors originate from a woman between 65 and 79 years old with acute or convalescent COVID-19.

The rearrangement joins TRBV6-1 to TRBJ2-5; 7 nucleotides match TRBD1. With V trimmed by 1 base and J by 2 bases, 10 bases remained unmatched. The CDR3 contains 17 residues. Germline loops: CDR1 MNHNS, CDR2 SASEGT. The CDR3 protein is CASSEDRGNARQETQYF. DNA for the CDR3: TGTGCCAGCAGTGAAGACAGGGGAAACGCGCGTCAAGAGACCCAGTACTTC.

The chain carries TRBV7-2 and TRBJ1-1; weak D call: TRBD1 (5 bases). The length of the CDR3 is 13 residues. Germline V gene sequence: CDR1 SGHTA, CDR2 FQGNSA. V was pared by 3 bases and J by 1 base, with 6 bases between. CDR3 region: CASSLTENTEAFF. CDR3 nucleotides: TGTGCCAGCAGCTTGACAGAGAACACTGAAGCTTTCTTT.

V and J are TRBV18 and TRBJ2-7; TRBD1 matches 8 bases. Trimming removed 6 bases from V and 7 bases from J; junction bases left unmatched: 11. Germline V gene sequence: CDR1 KGHSH, CDR2 LQKENI. The CDR3 loop spans 14 amino acids. The chain's CDR3 is CASSPDRAVGEQYF. The CDR3, as DNA: TGTGCCAGCTCCCCGGACAGGGCGGTGGGGGAGCAGTACTTC.

This sequence joins TRBV10-2 and TRBJ2-3; D is ambiguous. V was clipped by 4 bases and J by 6 bases, with 17 bases between them. Germline CDR1 and CDR2: WSHSY and SAAADI. This CDR3 is 15 amino acids long. The CDR3 DNA reads as TGCGCCAGCAGTGGCCCCGGTTGGTCCGGGGATACGCAGTATTTT. Protein product: CASSGPGWSGDTQYF.

The rearrangement uses TRBV10-1 and TRBJ2-1, with 7 positions matching TRBD1. The CDR3 loop spans 15 amino acids. V was clipped by 2 bases and J by 2 bases; unmatched bases: 3. Looked up from germline, CDR1 is WNHNN and CDR2 is SYGVQD (reference sequence). CDR3: CASSEAQGAYNEQFF. The CDR3 DNA reads as TGCGCCAGCAGTGAGGCTCAGGGGGCCTACAATGAGCAGTTCTTC.

The rearrangement joins TRBV6-6 to TRBJ1-4; D uncertain. Germline CDR1 reads MNHNY; CDR2 reads SVGAGI (reference sequence). V was cut by 2 bases and J by 5 bases, with 15 bases left in between. The length of the CDR3 is 16 residues. The CDR3 bases are TGTGCCAGCAGTTACCCCCCCCGGGCGGGGAATGAAAAACTGTTTTTT. Translated: CASSYPPRAGNEKLFF.

The chain links TRBV20-1 to TRBJ2-5; D is perhaps TRBD1 (7 bases). The CDR3 is made up of 14 amino acids. Deletions cut 3 bases from V and 4 bases from J, with 15 bases between. Germline V gene data show CDR1 as DFQATT and CDR2 as SNEGSKA (reference sequence). CDR3 residues: CSASKEGARETQYF. In DNA form, the CDR3 reads TGCAGTGCTAGTAAGGAGGGGGCTCGAGAGACCCAGTACTTC.

The rearrangement joins TRBV29-1 to TRBJ1-1, with D perhaps matching TRBD1 (6 bases). V was shortened by 8 bases and J by 7 bases, with 23 bases between the two germline ends. The CDR3 extends over 14 amino acids. In germline, CDR1 is SQVTM, CDR2 ANQGSEA. The CDR3, as DNA: TGCAGCATGATAGACCGGGGGGCATCTAGTGAAGCTTTCTTT. This sequence encodes CSMIDRGASSEAFF.

The chain has TRBV27 and TRBJ1-6; 11 bases align to TRBD1. Trimming took 6 bases from V and 0 from J; bases not matched to a gene: 7. The germline CDR1 and CDR2 sequences are MNHEY and SMNVEV (reference sequence). The CDR3 spans 18 residues. The CDR3 spells CASSNSGTGGSYNSPLHF. For the CDR3, the DNA is TGTGCCAGCAGCAATTCCGGGACAGGGGGCTCCTATAATTCACCCCTCCACTTT.

This clone has only a few counts. V gene TRBV4-1 combines with J gene TRBJ2-2; TRBD2 matches 8 bases. Germline CDR1 reads MGHRA; CDR2 reads YSYEKL. After removal of 5 bases from V and 6 bases from J, the junction contained 11 bases not matched to a gene. The CDR3 is 16 residues long. The CDR3, as DNA: TGCGCCAGCAGCAAGACGGGACTAGGCGTCGCCGGGGAGCTGTTTTTT. Residues: CASSKTGLGVAGELFF.

The CDR3 nucleotides read TGCGCCAGCAGCCGCGATCTAGCGGGAGACTACAATGAGCAGTTCTTC. Its protein is CASSRDLAGDYNEQFF. The chain combines TRBV5-1 with TRBJ2-1; the match to TRBD2 covers 10 bases. Germline CDR1 is SGHRS and CDR2 is YFSETQ. The CDR3 has 16 residues. With 4 bases clipped from V and 3 bases from J, the junction kept 7 bases outside the gene matches.

J is TRBJ1-2 and V is TRBV30; 7 bases match TRBD1. From germline, CDR1 is GTSNPN and CDR2 SVGIG (reference sequence). J was trimmed by 4 bases and V by 1 base; bases with no gene match: 3. The CDR3 sequence is 13 residues long. The CDR3 DNA reads as TGTGCCTGGAGTGACAGGGGAATCTATGGCTACACCTTC. This codes for CAWSDRGIYGYTF.

The V gene is TRBV11-2, the J gene TRBJ2-5; 7 nucleotides align to TRBD2. Germline V CDR1 and CDR2: SGHAT, FQNNGV. The CDR3 totals 18 residues. Losses at the gene ends were 1 base for V and 3 bases for J; bases not matched to a gene: 14. The CDR3 DNA reads TGTGCCAGCAGCTTAGGGATGGGGGGGGGACTGAGAAAAGAGACCCAGTACTTC. This translates into CASSLGMGGGLRKETQYF. Using reference TRBV11-2 and TRBJ2-5 for the parts outside the CDR3, the full variable domain is EAGVAQSPRYKIIEKRQSVAFWCNPISGHATLYWYQQILGQGPKLLIQFQNNGVVDDSQLPKDRFSAERLKGVDSTLKIQPAKLEDSAVYLCASSLGMGGGLRKETQYFGPGTRLLVL.

V usage is TRBV7-8 and J usage is TRBJ1-1, with 7 bases fitting TRBD1. The J segment lost 7 bases and the V segment lost 1 base, leaving 3 bases of the junction unmatched. Per the germline V gene, CDR1 is SGHVS and CDR2 is FQNEAQ. The CDR3 is made up of 13 amino acids. DNA for the CDR3: TGTGCCAGCAGCTTAGGGACAGGCAATGAAGCTTTCTTT. Translated: CASSLGTGNEAFF.

The CDR3 DNA reads TGTGCCAGTAGTATCCCCGGGAGAAACCGGAATGAGCAGTTCTTC. Its translation: CASSIPGRNRNEQFF. The chain couples TRBV19 to TRBJ2-1, with D possibly matching TRBD2 (6 bases). The CDR3 covers 15 residues. Germline assignment: CDR1 LNHDA and CDR2 SQIVND (reference sequence). Trimming shortened V by 3 bases and J by 7 bases, and 16 bases separated the two germline ends.